Below, one T cell receptor (beta chain) is given with its context. The entry originates in a study of blood T cell repertoires in COVID-19. Sequencing used immunoSEQ multiplex PCR; TCRdb keeps in-frame clones, though not all of them. The top ten clones hold approximately 2.5% of a sample with about 270,000 clones, 75% to 90% of them seen once. The receptor comes from a woman between 18 and 29 years old who had recovered from COVID-19. The sample was PBMCs or T cells enriched from blood (not recorded which).

CDR3 region: CASSQGRGGISYGYTF. CDR3 bases: TGCGCCAGCAGCCAAGGTCGGGGAGGGATATCCTATGGCTACACCTTC. The rearrangement uses TRBV4-1 and TRBJ1-2, with no clear D. This CDR3 is built from 16 residues. CDR1 MGHRA and CDR2 YSYEKL come from the germline V gene. V lost 1 base to trimming and J lost 4 bases, with 16 bases between them.